This T cell receptor (beta chain) emerged from a study of blood T cell repertoires in COVID-19. Study as a whole: From T cells, B-cell-depleted T cells, or PBMCs came the material, which was cDNA or gDNA.

The CDR3 covers 13 residues. CDR1 and CDR2 from the germline V gene are MDHEN and SYDVKM. The V and J ends lost 3 bases and 4 bases, in that order; junction bases with no gene match: 2. Clones were sequenced by immunoSEQ multiplex PCR, and TCRdb holds only the in-frame ones, with some missing. The table lists about 330,000 clones, 65% to 90% of them singletons. Sequenced input: PBMCs or T cells enriched from blood (not recorded which). The sequence was collected from a woman younger than 30 who had recovered from COVID-19. The rearrangement uses TRBV28 and TRBJ1-2; 7 bases map to TRBD1. CDR3 in amino acids: CASSLGQFYGYTF. The CDR3 DNA reads TGTGCCAGCAGTTTGGGACAGTTCTATGGCTACACCTTC.